This entry features one T cell receptor beta chain sequence. CDR1 and CDR2 (germline): MNHNY, SVGAGI (reference sequence). CDR3 length: 14 amino acids. J gave up 4 bases and V 6 bases, and 8 bases lay outside the gene matches. The assay was immunoSEQ multiplex PCR, and TCRdb's table has in-frame clones only and misses some. Among fewer than 3 million clones listed, 85% to 95% were seen once. The sample belongs to a study of shared clonotypes between healthy human individuals. The specimen sequenced was naive CD4+ T cells from PBMCs. Stated subset: CD45RA+ positively selected. The source is a man aged 18 to 29 in good health. Some clones in this sample may be carry-over from other donors' samples. The chain links TRBV6-6 to TRBJ1-2; 7 nucleotides agree with TRBD1. The CDR3: CASRSDRVPYGYTF. The CDR3 DNA sequence: TGTGCCAGCAGAAGCGACAGGGTTCCCTATGGCTACACCTTC.